This T cell receptor (beta chain) derives from a study of breast tumors, draining lymph nodes, adjacent tissues. Findings and caveats of the study: Tumor TCR diversity was below lymph nodes but above nontumor tissue. The data were judged consistent with most tumor T cells coming from lymph node and expanding in tumor. The lymph node origin of tumor T cells was framed as consistent with a hypothesis, not demonstrated.

Via MiXCR, TCRdb re-called the multiplex PCR reads, giving one row per CDR3 protein. The sample holds approximately 210,000 distinct CDR3 sequences, 32% seen once. This clonotype was seen repeatedly, ten times or more. As yet, its antigen is unknown. Trimming shortened V by 4 bases and J by 6 bases, and 15 bases separated the two germline ends. Per the germline V gene, CDR1 is LGHDT and CDR2 is YNNKEL (reference sequence). The CDR3 length is 15 residues. Breast cancer patients provided tissue from their axillary draining lymph nodes. V is TRBV3-1 and J is TRBJ2-2; D possibly corresponds to TRBD1 (5 bases). This TCR derives from a female donor with breast cancer. Some clones in this sample may be carry-over from other donors' samples. Sequenced material: axillary lymph node tissue. CDR3 nucleotide sequence: TGTGCCAGCAGCCGACGGACAAGCGTCTCCGGGGAGCTGTTTTTT. This sequence encodes CASSRRTSVSGELFF.